The sequence of this T cell receptor (beta chain) was determined in a study of T-cell reconstitution after alpha-beta-depleted transplantation in children. This clonotype was recorded a few times. A TCRbeta library incorporating unique molecular identifiers was prepared. TCRdb processed the PCR reads anew with MiXCR; each CDR3 protein has one entry. The sample contains about 540,000 distinct CDR3 sequences, roughly 18% of which appear only once. The germline CDR1 and CDR2 sequences are SGHDT and YYEEEE. This CDR3 comprises 13 residues. The V end lost 4 bases, the J end lost 9 bases, and 17 bases lay between the germline ends.

The sequenced sample was PBMCs from the stem cell graft donor, obtained from the stem cell graft. J is TRBJ2-7 and V is TRBV5-6; a possible D gene is TRBD1 (6 bases). This clonotype originated in a human donor who donated a stem cell graft to a child with acute lymphoblastic leukemia. CDR3 coding DNA: TGTGCCAGCAGCAGGGACAACGGGATAGGGCAGTACTTC. Its protein is CASSRDNGIGQYF.